These 11 T cell receptor beta chains originate from one sample sequenced in a study of technical replicates of blood from several donors. Clones were read by immunoSEQ multiplex PCR, and TCRdb kept only the in-frame ones, dropping some. The table shows under 70,000 clones, with 92% occurring only once. The sequenced sample consisted of T cells isolated from PBMCs. All receptors come from a human donor in good health.

The chain carries TRBV6-4 and TRBJ1-1; D unresolved. Germline-derived CDR1 and CDR2 are MRHNA and SNTAGT. The CDR3 has 13 amino acids. V lost 5 bases and J lost 0, with 7 bases in between. This CDR3 is CASSLAMNTEAFF. The CDR3 bases are TGTGCCAGCAGTTTAGCTATGAACACTGAAGCTTTCTTT.

J is TRBJ1-4 and V is TRBV5-8, with 8 nucleotides matching TRBD1. Germline lookup yields CDR1 SGHTS and CDR2 YDEGEE. The ends lost 1 base at V and 7 bases at J; junction bases unmatched: 6. This CDR3 comprises 15 residues. Written as DNA, the CDR3 is TGTGCCAGCAGCTTGTCGGGACAGGAGTCTGAAAAACTGTTTTTT. Translating it yields CASSLSGQESEKLFF.

The chain combines TRBV9 with TRBJ1-1, with TRBD1 matching 11 bases. Unmatched junction bases numbered 15, after V lost 3 bases and J lost 11 bases. CDR1 is SGDLS, CDR2 YYNGEE, per germline. The CDR3 runs 16 residues. The CDR3 spells CASSDVPVPGQGGAFF. The CDR3 DNA reads TGTGCCAGCAGCGACGTCCCCGTGCCGGGACAGGGGGGGGCTTTCTTT.

J is TRBJ1-3 and V is TRBV19; TRBD1 might be the D (5 bases). Germline-derived CDR1 and CDR2 are LNHDA and SQIVND (reference sequence). This CDR3 has 20 residues. V lost 3 bases, J lost 0 bases, and 24 bases lay in between. The CDR3 loop is CASSMYQGFRFSISGNTIYF. The CDR3, as DNA: TGTGCCAGTAGTATGTATCAGGGCTTCAGGTTCTCTATCTCTGGAAACACCATATATTTT.

This rearrangement joins TRBV6-6 to TRBJ2-5; D remains ambiguous. Germline lookup yields CDR1 MNHNY and CDR2 SVGAGI (reference sequence). Trimming pared 7 bases from V and 3 bases from J, leaving 12 bases between. CDR3 length: 13 amino acids. The CDR3 here is CASTQARKETQYF. The CDR3 DNA sequence: TGTGCCAGCACCCAAGCGCGGAAAGAGACCCAGTACTTC.

This clone was detected once. The chain employs TRBV5-4 and TRBJ1-2; 9 positions agree with TRBD1. Trimming took 4 bases from V and 2 from J; bases not matched to a gene: 6. This CDR3 is built from 15 residues. The germline V gene encodes CDR1 SGHNT and CDR2 YYREEE (reference sequence). This chain's CDR3 is CASSAGQGTNYGYTF. CDR3 nucleotides: TGTGCCAGCAGCGCGGGACAGGGAACCAACTATGGCTACACCTTC.

The chain combines TRBV2 with TRBJ2-1; TRBD1 matches at 7 bases. Looked up from germline, CDR1 is SNHLY and CDR2 is FYNNEI. The CDR3 is made up of 13 amino acids. The V segment lost 8 bases and the J segment 2 bases; nucleotides outside the gene matches: 3. The CDR3 sequence is CASPGQAYNEQFF. The CDR3 DNA is TGTGCCAGCCCTGGACAGGCCTACAATGAGCAGTTCTTC.

This rearrangement joins TRBV5-8 to TRBJ2-7; 9 bases fit TRBD2. This CDR3 is 15 amino acids long. J was trimmed by 3 bases and V by 7 bases; bases with no gene match: 11. Germline CDR1 and CDR2: SGHTS and YDEGEE. DNA for the CDR3: TGTGCCAGCCGACTCCTAGCGGGGCCCCTCTACGAGCAGTACTTC. Residues: CASRLLAGPLYEQYF.

The V call is TRBV25-1, the J call TRBJ1-2; possibly TRBD1 for D (5 bases). Trimming took off 10 bases at V and 2 bases at J, with 8 bases between the two ends. Germline V gives CDR1 MGHDK, CDR2 SYGVNS. This CDR3 comprises 11 residues. CDR3 sequence reads: CATGQNYGYTF. The CDR3 DNA reads TGTGCCACTGGACAAAACTATGGCTACACCTTC.

The gene calls are TRBV18 and TRBJ2-2, with 8 bases fitting TRBD1. CDR1 KGHSH and CDR2 LQKENI come from the germline V gene. The V gene end was trimmed by 4 bases and the J gene end by 0 bases; junction bases not matched to a gene: 10. This CDR3 is built from 18 residues. The CDR3 here is CASSLYTMGQANTGELFF. Written as DNA, the CDR3 is TGTGCCAGCTCACTTTATACCATGGGACAGGCGAACACCGGGGAGCTGTTTTTT.

In nucleotides, the CDR3 is TGTGCCAGCACCCCCGAGGGAATCGGCGCTTGGAACACCGGGGAGCTGTTTTTT. Translating gives CASTPEGIGAWNTGELFF. The chain recombines TRBV7-6 with TRBJ2-2; a possible D gene is TRBD2 (5 bases). This CDR3 comprises 18 residues. Germline V lookup: CDR1 SGHVS, CDR2 FNYEAQ. V lost 7 bases, J lost 1 base, and 22 bases lay in between. Full variable domain (remainder filled in from reference TRBV7-6 and TRBJ2-2): GAGVSQSPRYKVTKRGQDVALRCDPISGHVSLYWYRQALGQGPEFLTYFNYEAQQDKSGLPNDRFSAERPEGSISTLTIQRTEQRDSAMYRCASTPEGIGAWNTGELFFGEGSRLTVL.